These 16 T cell receptor beta chains came from one sample sequenced in a study of blood T cell repertoires in COVID-19. The protocol was immunoSEQ multiplex PCR, while the TCRdb copy is restricted to in-frame clones and leaves out a portion. This sample has about 140,000 clones; around nine tenths occur once, and the top ten carry 5.4%. Sequenced material: peripheral blood. These receptors all come from a human donor in a cohort sampled during active COVID-19.

V and J are TRBV5-1 and TRBJ2-7; 12 bases map to TRBD1. Germline V CDR1 and CDR2: SGHRS, YFSETQ. The J segment lost 5 bases and the V segment lost 5 bases, leaving 11 bases of the junction unmatched. The CDR3 totals 16 residues. This chain's CDR3 is CASRPDGTGGVHEQYF. The CDR3 DNA sequence: TGCGCCAGCAGACCAGACGGGACAGGGGGCGTCCACGAGCAGTACTTC.

V gene TRBV14 combines with J gene TRBJ2-1; 8 bases match TRBD2. The CDR3 extends over 15 amino acids. The germline V gene has CDR1 SGHDN and CDR2 FVKESK. The trim removed 6 bases at V and 4 bases at J, leaving 8 bases unmatched. The CDR3 nucleotides are TGTGCCAGCAGTCCCCGAGCTAGCGGGTACAATGAGCAGTTCTTC. Its translation: CASSPRASGYNEQFF.

J is TRBJ2-5 and V is TRBV9; no firm D call. V was trimmed by 0 bases and J by 5 bases, leaving 8 bases between them. CDR3 length: 13 residues. CDR1 is SGDLS and CDR2 is YYNGEE in the germline V gene. The CDR3 region is CASSVGIGETQYF. CDR3 coding DNA: TGTGCCAGCAGCGTAGGTATCGGGGAGACCCAGTACTTC.

The chain combines TRBV19 with TRBJ1-3, with 7 bases identical to TRBD1. Per germline, CDR1 LNHDA and CDR2 SQIVND (reference sequence). The CDR3 contains 15 residues. J lost 5 bases, V lost 5 bases, and 9 bases had no gene match. CDR3 in DNA: TGTGCCAGTAGTTCCACGACAGGGTCTCGAAACACCATATATTTT. This gives the protein CASSSTTGSRNTIYF.

This clone was found once. This chain connects TRBV27 to TRBJ1-1, with no clear D. Trimming removed 3 bases from V and 0 bases from J, with 11 bases in between. Germline CDR1 reads MNHEY; CDR2 reads SMNVEV (reference sequence). The CDR3 is 15 amino acids. The CDR3 loop reads CASSFRGLVNTEAFF. Written as DNA, the CDR3 is TGTGCCAGCAGTTTTCGCGGGCTAGTGAACACTGAAGCTTTCTTT.

The chain uses TRBV11-2 and TRBJ2-1, with 9 bases lining up with TRBD1. Per the germline V gene, CDR1 is SGHAT and CDR2 is FQNNGV. The V gene end was trimmed by 6 bases and the J gene end by 3 bases; junction bases not matched to a gene: 6. The CDR3 contains 15 residues. CDR3: CASRKPGQGYNEQFF. CDR3 DNA: TGTGCCAGCAGAAAACCGGGACAGGGCTACAATGAGCAGTTCTTC.

This clone was observed once. The chain is built from TRBV12-3 or TRBV12-4 and TRBJ2-7; 8 bases line up with TRBD1. The CDR3 consists of 13 residues. After removal of 7 bases from V and 7 bases from J, the junction contained 9 bases not matched to a gene. The CDR3 DNA follows: TGTGCCAGCAATCGCCAGGGGGCTGAGGAGCAGTACTTC. As protein: CASNRQGAEEQYF.

The chain joins TRBV6-1 to TRBJ2-7; 15 nucleotides align to TRBD2. The CDR3 is 18 amino acids. In germline, CDR1 is MNHNS, CDR2 SASEGT. J was trimmed by 2 bases and V by 2 bases; bases with no gene match: 7. DNA for the CDR3: TGTGCCAGCAGTGAAAAGGGACTAGCGGGAGGTTATACCTACGAGCAGTACTTC. The encoded protein is CASSEKGLAGGYTYEQYF.

The chain carries TRBV10-1 and TRBJ1-1, with D possibly being TRBD1 (6 bases). Germline V gene sequence: CDR1 WNHNN, CDR2 SYGVQD (reference sequence). This CDR3 contains 15 residues. V shed 3 bases and J shed 1 base, with 12 bases lying between them. Here the CDR3 reads CASSDGGGENTEAFF. The CDR3 DNA reads as TGCGCCAGCAGTGACGGTGGGGGCGAGAACACTGAAGCTTTCTTT.

This chain uses TRBV28 with TRBJ1-5; possibly TRBD1 for D (6 bases). This CDR3 contains 13 residues. Germline CDR1 reads MDHEN; CDR2 reads SYDVKM. V lost 5 bases, J lost 5 bases, and 10 bases lay in between. CDR3 DNA: TGTGCCAGCAGTCCACAGGGACATCAGCCCCAGCATTTT. Its protein product is CASSPQGHQPQHF.

The chain uses TRBV19 and TRBJ1-1, with 7 positions matching TRBD1. Germline V gene lookup returns CDR1 LNHDA and CDR2 SQIVND (reference sequence). V shed 5 bases and J 10 bases; nucleotides not matched to a gene: 7. The CDR3 runs 12 residues. The CDR3 DNA follows: TGTGCCAGTAGTGCTACGACAGGGTTAGCTTTCTTT. This gives the protein CASSATTGLAFF.

The J gene is TRBJ2-7, the V gene TRBV2, with D perhaps matching TRBD2 (5 bases). Germline CDR1 reads SNHLY; CDR2 reads FYNNEI. Trimming cost V 3 bases and J 3 bases, with 12 bases left between them. There are 14 residues in the CDR3. The CDR3 is CASSDAGVGYEQYF. The CDR3 coding sequence is TGTGCCAGCAGTGATGCCGGGGTAGGCTACGAGCAGTACTTC.

The gene calls are TRBV29-1 and TRBJ2-1, with D maybe TRBD2 (6 bases). Germline V CDR1 and CDR2: SQVTM, ANQGSEA. Trimming pared 7 bases from V and 4 bases from J, leaving 17 bases between. This CDR3 contains 14 residues. For the CDR3, the DNA is TGCAGCGGAGGGACTTCTAGAAGGTACAATGAGCAGTTCTTC. This gives the protein CSGGTSRRYNEQFF.

This chain links TRBV4-1 with TRBJ2-1; possible D gene TRBD2, 5 bases. The germline V and J ends were trimmed by 4 bases and 0 bases, with 13 bases remaining between them. The CDR3 contains 16 residues. Germline values: CDR1 MGHRA, CDR2 YSYEKL. The CDR3 DNA reads TGCGCCAGCAGCCTCATGGCCGGGAACTCCTACAATGAGCAGTTCTTC. Translated, it gives CASSLMAGNSYNEQFF.

The gene calls are TRBV11-2 and TRBJ2-2; 8 bases are a match to TRBD2. With V trimmed by 6 bases and J by 6 bases, 9 bases remained unmatched. The V gene's germline CDR1 is SGHAT and CDR2 FQNNGV. CDR3 length equals 15 residues. The CDR3 DNA follows: TGTGCCAGCAGACCTCCGGGACTAGGGTCCGGGGAGCTGTTTTTT. Its protein product is CASRPPGLGSGELFF.

This sequence joins TRBV4-1 and TRBJ2-6; TRBD2 is a possible D gene (6 bases). V dropped 4 bases and J dropped 0 bases, with 13 bases sitting between them. Germline loops: CDR1 MGHRA, CDR2 YSYEKL. This CDR3 contains 17 residues. CDR3 DNA: TGCGCCAGCAGCCTGGGGGGAGGAAACTCTGGGGCCAACGTCCTGACTTTC. Residues: CASSLGGGNSGANVLTF.